Each of the 22 T cell receptor beta chains below was sequenced from the same sample in a study of blood T cells in healthy people across ages. A second PCR of 7 to 11 cycles used a sample-barcoded 5' primer and a J-beta primer mix. Via MiXCR, TCRdb re-called the 5' RACE reads, giving one row per CDR3 protein. The profile shows 650,000 to 1,000,000 distinct CDR3 sequences, around 34% of them singletons. Sequencing used blood. The receptors here all came from a man between 18 and 29 years old in good health.

The chain employs TRBV7-9 and TRBJ2-7; D call uncertain. V lost 2 bases and J 2 bases, leaving 16 bases between the germline ends. Per germline, CDR1 SEHNR and CDR2 FQNEAQ (reference sequence). There are 16 residues in the CDR3. The CDR3 DNA reads TGTGCCAGCAGCTTAAGTCTAGGCGTCTCCACCTACGAGCAGTACTTC. It is translated as CASSLSLGVSTYEQYF.

The chain has TRBV6-2 or TRBV6-3 and TRBJ1-2, with D maybe TRBD1 (6 bases). The CDR3 is 17 amino acids. V lost 0 bases, J lost 5 bases, and 19 bases lay in between. Looked up from germline, CDR1 is MNHEY and CDR2 is SVGEGT. The CDR3 spells CASSYSDSMISRYGYTF. CDR3 in DNA: TGTGCCAGCAGTTACTCGGACAGTATGATCTCGCGGTATGGCTACACCTTC.

The V and J genes are TRBV6-5 and TRBJ2-5; TRBD1 matches 7 bases. This CDR3 has 15 amino acids. Losses at the gene ends were 4 bases for V and 5 bases for J; bases not matched to a gene: 10. The germline gives CDR1 MNHEY, CDR2 SVGAGI. The CDR3 nucleotides are TGTGCCAGCAGTTTTAGGACAGGCCTAGTGGAGACCCAGTACTTC. This gives the protein CASSFRTGLVETQYF.

This clonotype was counted ten times or more. CDR3 amino acids: CASSFRLQSKRYF. In DNA form, the CDR3 reads TGTGCCAGCAGTTTTCGGTTACAGTCGAAGAGGTATTTT. The chain is built from TRBV12-3 or TRBV12-4 and TRBJ2-3; D is ambiguous. The CDR3 contains 13 residues. V shed 3 bases and J shed 14 bases, with 18 bases lying between them.

The chain joins TRBV20-1 to TRBJ1-3, with D perhaps matching TRBD1 (5 bases). Trimming took 6 bases from V and 6 from J, leaving 18 bases between them. The germline V gene encodes CDR1 DFQATT and CDR2 SNEGSKA (reference sequence). The CDR3 contains 14 residues. As DNA, the CDR3 is TGCAGTGCCGCCCCCCAGAGGGGACCAAACACCATATATTTT. Encoded protein: CSAAPQRGPNTIYF.

The rearrangement uses TRBV20-1 and TRBJ1-6, with 8 bases fitting TRBD1. CDR3 size: 15 residues. Losses at the gene ends were 2 bases for V and 7 bases for J; bases not matched to a gene: 7. Germline lookup yields CDR1 DFQATT and CDR2 SNEGSKA (reference sequence). CDR3 DNA sequence: TGCAGTGCTAGACACCGGGACAGGCCCAATTCACCCCTCCACTTT. Translated, it gives CSARHRDRPNSPLHF.

The chain joins TRBV6-5 to TRBJ1-1; no firm D call. Germline CDR1 and CDR2: MNHEY and SVGAGI. CDR3 length: 13 amino acids. Trimming removed 6 bases from V and 4 bases from J, with 12 bases in between. The CDR3 region is CASSPTLGTEAFF. The CDR3 region has the DNA TGTGCCAGCAGCCCTACGTTGGGCACTGAAGCTTTCTTT.

This clonotype was seen a handful of times. The rearrangement joins TRBV28 to TRBJ2-5, with unresolved D. CDR1 MDHEN and CDR2 SYDVKM come from the germline V gene. The V and J ends lost 3 bases and 5 bases respectively, with 10 bases between them. The CDR3 contains 13 residues. CDR3 nucleotides: TGTGCCAGCAGTTTCTTTTCCGGGGAGACCCAGTACTTC. This encodes CASSFFSGETQYF.

Many counts were recorded for this clonotype. The gene calls are TRBV14 and TRBJ1-4, with 7 bases fitting TRBD1. The trim removed 3 bases at V and 10 bases at J, leaving 11 bases unmatched. The CDR3 sequence is 15 residues long. Per germline, CDR1 SGHDN and CDR2 FVKESK. CDR3 residues: CASSQIAGTARKLFF. The CDR3 DNA is TGTGCCAGCAGCCAGATAGCCGGGACAGCAAGAAAACTGTTTTTT.

Comments on this clonotype: A much more abundant neighbour one base away suggests this may be a read error. This sequence joins TRBV7-9 and TRBJ2-1; 8 nucleotides line up with TRBD1. The CDR3 is made up of 16 amino acids. CDR1 is SEHNR, CDR2 FQNEAQ, per germline (reference sequence). V lost 4 bases, J lost 10 bases, and 15 bases stayed unmatched. The CDR3 nucleotides are TGTGCCAGCAGCTCCCACCCGAGTTCAGGGGGCAAGGAGCAGTTCTTC. Translation gives CASSSHPSSGGKEQFF.

The chain uses TRBV4-3 and TRBJ1-2; D is unclear. This CDR3 contains 15 residues. Germline loops: CDR1 LGHNA, CDR2 YSLEER. Deletions cut 1 base from V and 3 bases from J, with 12 bases between. The CDR3 reads CASSQVLRMDYGYTF. Written as DNA, the CDR3 is TGCGCCAGCAGCCAAGTGCTGCGCATGGACTATGGCTACACCTTC.

The chain has TRBV10-3 and TRBJ2-1; D not certain. Germline values: CDR1 ENHRY, CDR2 SYGVKD. V lost 0 bases to trimming and J lost 13 bases, with 16 bases between them. The CDR3 consists of 14 residues. CDR3 coding DNA: TGTGCCATCAGTGAGTCGAACAGCCAAGAGACCCAGTTCTTC. It encodes CAISESNSQETQFF.

Details on this clonotype: A much larger clone differs by one base, so this may be a read error. The rearrangement joins TRBV20-1 to TRBJ2-1, with D possibly called TRBD1 or TRBD2 (5 bases each). The CDR3 has 15 amino acids. The V gene's germline CDR1 is DFQATT and CDR2 SNEGSKA (reference sequence). Here the CDR3 reads CSATRNTGTYNDQFF. Written as DNA, the CDR3 is TGCAGTGCCACCAGAAACACCGGGACCTACAATGATCAGTTCTTC.

The V call is TRBV10-3, the J call TRBJ1-5, with 9 bases identical to TRBD1. Germline assignment: CDR1 ENHRY and CDR2 SYGVKD. Trimming cost V 2 bases and J 7 bases; bases outside gene matches: 3. The CDR3 loop spans 14 amino acids. The CDR3 spells CAISETGGEQPQHF. Here the CDR3 DNA reads TGTGCCATCAGTGAGACAGGGGGCGAGCAGCCCCAGCATTTT.

The chain employs TRBV4-1 and TRBJ1-3; D remains ambiguous. The CDR3 runs 15 residues. Trimming shortened V by 1 base and J by 0 bases, and 7 bases separated the two germline ends. Germline lookup yields CDR1 MGHRA and CDR2 YSYEKL. The CDR3 DNA follows: TGCGCCAGCAGCCAAGGAGGCAACTCTGGAAACACCATATATTTT. Translating gives CASSQGGNSGNTIYF.

Concerning this clonotype itself: An end of the junction differs from the germline gene, which may be a read error. The V and J genes are TRBV4-1 and TRBJ2-3, with D unclear. The CDR3 spans 13 residues. Germline V CDR1 and CDR2: MGHRA, YSYEKL. CDR3 amino acids: CASSPSRADTRYF. Written as DNA, the CDR3 is TGCGCCAGCAGCCCCTCAAGGGCAGATACGCGGTATTTT.

The chain couples TRBV28 to TRBJ2-5; D is unresolved. The length of the CDR3 is 14 residues. Trimming stripped 2 bases from V and 2 bases from J, with 9 bases between. The germline CDR1 and CDR2 sequences are MDHEN and SYDVKM. CDR3 DNA: TGTGCCAGCAGTTTACATCCACGACAAGAGACCCAGTACTTC. Translating it yields CASSLHPRQETQYF. Full variable domain (missing parts from reference TRBV28 and TRBJ2-5): DVKVTQSSRYLVKRTGEKVFLECVQDMDHENMFWYRQDPGLGLRLIYFSYDVKMKEKGDIPEGYSVSREKKERFSLILESASTNQTSMYLCASSLHPRQETQYFGPGTRLLVL.

V and J are TRBV12-3 or TRBV12-4 and TRBJ1-1; D is unclear. Trimming took off 3 bases at V and 4 bases at J, with 9 bases between the two ends. The CDR3 consists of 13 residues. CDR3 protein: CASSFGVGTEAFF. The CDR3 DNA reads as TGTGCCAGCAGTTTTGGGGTTGGCACTGAAGCTTTCTTT.

The CDR3 coding sequence is TGCAGCGTTGAAGGGGACAAGGGCAACTATGGCTACACCTTC. Amino acids: CSVEGDKGNYGYTF. The chain combines TRBV29-1 with TRBJ1-2; D is possibly TRBD1 (6 bases). Germline lookup yields CDR1 SQVTM and CDR2 ANQGSEA. CDR3 length: 14 residues. V lost 1 base, J lost 2 bases, and 11 bases lay in between.

This chain uses TRBV7-9 with TRBJ2-1, with 7 bases identical to TRBD1. The germline CDR1 and CDR2 sequences are SEHNR and FQNEAQ (reference sequence). CDR3 length: 14 amino acids. V trimming: 1 base; J trimming: 11 bases; junction bases outside the gene matches: 8. Written as DNA, the CDR3 is TGTGCCAGCAGCTTAGTTGACAGGGTCCCCCAGCAGTTCTTC. Translating it yields CASSLVDRVPQQFF.

The J gene is TRBJ2-1, the V gene TRBV4-3, with D uncertain. Germline V gene data show CDR1 as LGHNA and CDR2 as YSLEER. This CDR3 contains 16 residues. V gave up 4 bases and J gave up 4 bases, with 17 bases separating them. This CDR3 is CASSRGELWGYNEQFF. CDR3 nucleotide sequence: TGCGCCAGCAGCCGCGGCGAGTTATGGGGATACAATGAGCAGTTCTTC.

The rearrangement links TRBV7-2 to TRBJ2-2; D uncertain. V lost 2 bases to trimming and J lost 0 bases, with 7 bases between them. CDR3 length: 15 residues. Germline CDR1 SGHTA, CDR2 FQGNSA. The chain's CDR3 is CASSLRLANTGELFF. CDR3 in DNA: TGTGCCAGCAGCTTACGCCTAGCGAACACCGGGGAGCTGTTTTTT.